Listed below are T cell receptor beta chains from one sample, sequenced in a study of blood T cell repertoires in COVID-19. Sequenced by immunoSEQ multiplex PCR; TCRdb stores in-frame clones only, minus some. The table lists fewer than 300,000 clones, approximately 85% of them singletons. The sample taken for sequencing was peripheral blood. The source of these receptors is a man aged 50 to 60 with active or convalescent COVID-19. CDR3s include the opening cysteine and the closing phenylalanine or tryptophan. The order of the fields is CDR3 DNA, CDR3 protein, J gene, clone size, D gene, V gene. A D gene is named only where the DNA matches it firmly. Rows may omit the clone size; those that give it use once, few, many or a size class.

cdr3_nt: TGCGCCAGCAGCCAAGATCTGACAGCAACCGGGGAGCTGTTTTTT; cdr3_aa: CASSQDLTATGELFF; j_call: TRBJ2-2; clone_size: .; d_call: .; v_call: TRBV4-1
cdr3_nt: TGCAGCGTCGCGGGTAGAGGTAATGAAAAACTGTTTTTT; cdr3_aa: CSVAGRGNEKLFF; j_call: TRBJ1-4; clone_size: .; d_call: .; v_call: TRBV29-1
cdr3_nt: TGTGCCAGCAGCCAAGGAGGTGGGTCCCTTAATGAGCAGTTCTTC; cdr3_aa: CASSQGGGSLNEQFF; j_call: TRBJ2-1; clone_size: .; d_call: .; v_call: TRBV3-1/TRBV3-2
cdr3_nt: TGTGCCAGCAGCTCCGGACTAGCGGGAGCAGATACGCAGTATTTT; cdr3_aa: CASSSGLAGADTQYF; j_call: TRBJ2-3; clone_size: .; d_call: TRBD2; v_call: TRBV7-8
cdr3_nt: TGTGCCAGCAGCGTAGAGACAGGAAAGAACACCGGGGAGCTGTTTTTT; cdr3_aa: CASSVETGKNTGELFF; j_call: TRBJ2-2; clone_size: .; d_call: .; v_call: TRBV9
cdr3_nt: TGTGCCAGCAGCCGCATACAGGGGAGAAATCAGCCCCAGCATTTT; cdr3_aa: CASSRIQGRNQPQHF; j_call: TRBJ1-5; clone_size: once; d_call: TRBD1; v_call: TRBV7-8
cdr3_nt: TGCAGTGCTACAGGATCCTATGGCTACACCTTC; cdr3_aa: CSATGSYGYTF; j_call: TRBJ1-2; clone_size: .; d_call: .; v_call: TRBV20-1
cdr3_nt: TGTGCCAGCAAAAGGACAGTGGGGGATTCCTACGAGCAGTACTTC; cdr3_aa: CASKRTVGDSYEQYF; j_call: TRBJ2-7; clone_size: .; d_call: .; v_call: TRBV6-5
cdr3_nt: TGTGCCAGCAGCTCGACCGGGACAGGGCAGGCACCGGGCCTCAATGAGCAGTTCTTC; cdr3_aa: CASSSTGTGQAPGLNEQFF; j_call: TRBJ2-1; clone_size: .; d_call: TRBD1; v_call: TRBV7-9
cdr3_nt: TGTGCCAGCTTCCGGGACAGTAATGAAAAACTGTTTTTT; cdr3_aa: CASFRDSNEKLFF; j_call: TRBJ1-4; clone_size: .; d_call: TRBD1; v_call: TRBV18
cdr3_nt: TGTGCCAGCAGCTTAGTTGAGGGAGGTCGTCGTGAGCAGTACTTC; cdr3_aa: CASSLVEGGRREQYF; j_call: TRBJ2-7; clone_size: .; d_call: .; v_call: TRBV7-2
cdr3_nt: TGTGCCAGCAGCGGACAGGGGGGCTCAGGCTATGGCTACACCTTC; cdr3_aa: CASSGQGGSGYGYTF; j_call: TRBJ1-2; clone_size: .; d_call: TRBD1; v_call: TRBV9
cdr3_nt: TGTGCCAGCAGTTACGAACTAGTTGGGACCCAGTACTTC; cdr3_aa: CASSYELVGTQYF; j_call: TRBJ2-5; clone_size: few; d_call: .; v_call: TRBV6-2/TRBV6-3
cdr3_nt: TGTGCCAGCAGCTTACCCGGACAGCCTTTCAACGAGCAGTACTTC; cdr3_aa: CASSLPGQPFNEQYF; j_call: TRBJ2-7; clone_size: few; d_call: .; v_call: TRBV11-2
cdr3_nt: TGTGCCAGCTCCCCGTCACTTGAGAGCTATGGCTACACCTTC; cdr3_aa: CASSPSLESYGYTF; j_call: TRBJ1-2; clone_size: .; d_call: .; v_call: TRBV18
cdr3_nt: TGCAGCGTTGAAGGGAGAGGGGGACAGAGGAACACTGAAGCTTTCTTT; cdr3_aa: CSVEGRGGQRNTEAFF; j_call: TRBJ1-1; clone_size: once; d_call: TRBD1; v_call: TRBV29-1
cdr3_nt: TGTGCCAGCAGCCAAGCGGGGTACCGGCAGTACTTC; cdr3_aa: CASSQAGYRQYF; j_call: TRBJ2-7; clone_size: .; d_call: .; v_call: TRBV3-1/TRBV3-2
cdr3_nt: TGTGCTAGTGGTTTCGGGGACTTACTCTCTGGAAACACCATATATTTT; cdr3_aa: CASGFGDLLSGNTIYF; j_call: TRBJ1-3; clone_size: .; d_call: .; v_call: TRBV12-5
cdr3_nt: TGTGCCTGGGGTGGGACACTACTCCCCCCTTCCCTCACTGAAGCTTTCTTT; cdr3_aa: CAWGGTLLPPSLTEAFF; j_call: TRBJ1-1; clone_size: .; d_call: .; v_call: TRBV30
cdr3_nt: TGCGCCAGCAGGCGGACTGCCGCCTACGAGCAGTACTTC; cdr3_aa: CASRRTAAYEQYF; j_call: TRBJ2-7; clone_size: .; d_call: .; v_call: TRBV5-1
cdr3_nt: TGTGCCAGCAGGGTGGCGGGGTTGAACACTGAAGCTTTCTTT; cdr3_aa: CASRVAGLNTEAFF; j_call: TRBJ1-1; clone_size: .; d_call: .; v_call: TRBV25-1
cdr3_nt: TGTGCCAGCAGCTCCATTAGGCGTACCGGGACTAGCAGGAATGAGCAGTTCTTC; cdr3_aa: CASSSIRRTGTSRNEQFF; j_call: TRBJ2-1; clone_size: .; d_call: TRBD2; v_call: TRBV11-2
cdr3_nt: TGTGCCAGCAGCTTAGAAACCAGGAGGGACACTGAAGCTTTCTTT; cdr3_aa: CASSLETRRDTEAFF; j_call: TRBJ1-1; clone_size: .; d_call: .; v_call: TRBV7-8
cdr3_nt: TGTGCCAGCTCACCCCCCAGGGGACAGACCTACAATGAGCAGTTCTTC; cdr3_aa: CASSPPRGQTYNEQFF; j_call: TRBJ2-1; clone_size: .; d_call: TRBD1; v_call: TRBV18
cdr3_nt: TGTGCCAGCAGCTCGCAAGCGGGAGTTAATGAGCAGTTCTTC; cdr3_aa: CASSSQAGVNEQFF; j_call: TRBJ2-1; clone_size: .; d_call: TRBD2; v_call: TRBV7-2
cdr3_nt: TGTGCCAGCAGCCAGGAGGGTGGGGGCTACACCTTC; cdr3_aa: CASSQEGGGYTF; j_call: TRBJ1-2; clone_size: .; d_call: .; v_call: TRBV3-1/TRBV3-2
cdr3_nt: TGTGCCAGCAGTTACTCGGGGAGTGATGGCTATTCACCCCTCCACTTT; cdr3_aa: CASSYSGSDGYSPLHF; j_call: TRBJ1-6; clone_size: once; d_call: .; v_call: TRBV6-5
cdr3_nt: TGTGCCAGCAGCAATCTGGGGGAGGTGAGCAATCAGCCCCAGCATTTT; cdr3_aa: CASSNLGEVSNQPQHF; j_call: TRBJ1-5; clone_size: .; d_call: .; v_call: TRBV7-8
cdr3_nt: TGCGCCAGCAGCTTGGCCGCGGTCCGCTCCTACAATGAGCAGTTCTTC; cdr3_aa: CASSLAAVRSYNEQFF; j_call: TRBJ2-1; clone_size: .; d_call: .; v_call: TRBV5-1
cdr3_nt: TGTGCCAGCAGTGAATTGGGCAGCCTCTCTGGAAACACCATATATTTT; cdr3_aa: CASSELGSLSGNTIYF; j_call: TRBJ1-3; clone_size: .; d_call: .; v_call: TRBV25-1
cdr3_nt: TGTGCCAGCAGCTTAGGAAGGCGGTATGAGCAGTTCTTC; cdr3_aa: CASSLGRRYEQFF; j_call: TRBJ2-1; clone_size: once; d_call: .; v_call: TRBV7-2
cdr3_nt: TGCGCCAGCAGCTTTCTAGCGGGAGTGTCCTACGAGCAGTACTTC; cdr3_aa: CASSFLAGVSYEQYF; j_call: TRBJ2-7; clone_size: .; d_call: TRBD2; v_call: TRBV5-1
cdr3_nt: TGTGCCAGCAGCTTAGTCAGCGGGAGTCCCACAGATACGCAGTATTTT; cdr3_aa: CASSLVSGSPTDTQYF; j_call: TRBJ2-3; clone_size: few; d_call: TRBD2; v_call: TRBV11-3
cdr3_nt: TGTGCCAGCAGTGGGAACGGTCGAGGGAGACAGCCCCAGCATTTT; cdr3_aa: CASSGNGRGRQPQHF; j_call: TRBJ1-5; clone_size: .; d_call: .; v_call: TRBV2
cdr3_nt: TGTGCCAGCAGTCAACGTGGGGGCGGCAACATTCAGTACTTC; cdr3_aa: CASSQRGGGNIQYF; j_call: TRBJ2-4; clone_size: .; d_call: .; v_call: TRBV27
cdr3_nt: TGTGCCAGTAGTATCGGGGCAGGGGGGATGAACACTGAAGCTTTCTTT; cdr3_aa: CASSIGAGGMNTEAFF; j_call: TRBJ1-1; clone_size: .; d_call: TRBD1; v_call: TRBV19
cdr3_nt: TGTGCCATCAGTGAGTGGACTGGACAGGGTGGCCAGGCTTTCTTT; cdr3_aa: CAISEWTGQGGQAFF; j_call: TRBJ1-1; clone_size: .; d_call: TRBD1; v_call: TRBV10-3
cdr3_nt: TGTGCCAGCAGCCCCCGGGACAGCAGCACAGATACGCAGTATTTT; cdr3_aa: CASSPRDSSTDTQYF; j_call: TRBJ2-3; clone_size: .; d_call: TRBD1; v_call: TRBV9
cdr3_nt: TGTGCCACAGGGAAAACAGGGTCGAATCAGCCCCAGCATTTT; cdr3_aa: CATGKTGSNQPQHF; j_call: TRBJ1-5; clone_size: .; d_call: .; v_call: TRBV24-1
cdr3_nt: TGTGCCAGCAGCTCTAAGACACCTCAACAGGGGGAAGATGGCTACACCTTC; cdr3_aa: CASSSKTPQQGEDGYTF; j_call: TRBJ1-2; clone_size: .; d_call: TRBD1; v_call: TRBV7-9
cdr3_nt: TGTGCCAGCAGCTCACAGGGGGATGGAAACACCGTATATTTT; cdr3_aa: CASSSQGDGNTVYF; j_call: TRBJ1-3; clone_size: once; d_call: TRBD1; v_call: TRBV7-9
cdr3_nt: TGTGCCAGCAGCTTACGGCGGGGGGCTACCTACAATGAGCAGTTCTTC; cdr3_aa: CASSLRRGATYNEQFF; j_call: TRBJ2-1; clone_size: .; d_call: TRBD2; v_call: TRBV11-1
cdr3_nt: TGTGCCAGCATTTGGGAGCGGGAGGGCCTCGGGGAGACCCAGTACTTC; cdr3_aa: CASIWEREGLGETQYF; j_call: TRBJ2-5; clone_size: few; d_call: TRBD2; v_call: TRBV2
cdr3_nt: TGCGCCGGCCGAAGGGTTAGAGGGCATAATGAGCAGTTCTTC; cdr3_aa: CAGRRVRGHNEQFF; j_call: TRBJ2-1; clone_size: once; d_call: .; v_call: TRBV5-1
cdr3_nt: TGTGCCAGCAGTGGGACAGAAAGCAATGAGCAGTTCTTC; cdr3_aa: CASSGTESNEQFF; j_call: TRBJ2-1; clone_size: .; d_call: .; v_call: TRBV2
cdr3_nt: TGTGCCAGTAGTATAGAAGGGAACAACAGGGCTTTCTTT; cdr3_aa: CASSIEGNNRAFF; j_call: TRBJ1-1; clone_size: .; d_call: .; v_call: TRBV19
cdr3_nt: TGTGCCAGCTCACCTGAGGTAGGGACAATCGGCGTCGGCTACACCTTC; cdr3_aa: CASSPEVGTIGVGYTF; j_call: TRBJ1-2; clone_size: .; d_call: .; v_call: TRBV18
cdr3_nt: TGTGCCAGCAGCAAGGGGGACAGGGAAGGCACTGAAGCTTTCTTT; cdr3_aa: CASSKGDREGTEAFF; j_call: TRBJ1-1; clone_size: few; d_call: TRBD1; v_call: TRBV9
cdr3_nt: TGCGCCAGCAGCCAAGAGAGGTATGAGGGCCTGAACACCGGGGAGCTGTTTTTT; cdr3_aa: CASSQERYEGLNTGELFF; j_call: TRBJ2-2; clone_size: .; d_call: .; v_call: TRBV4-3
cdr3_nt: TGTGCCAGCAGCTCGGGTCCTAGCGGGAGATCGGATACGCAGTATTTT; cdr3_aa: CASSSGPSGRSDTQYF; j_call: TRBJ2-3; clone_size: .; d_call: TRBD2; v_call: TRBV7-9
cdr3_nt: TGTGCCAGCTGGGGCAGGGGCAATTCACCCCTCCACTTT; cdr3_aa: CASWGRGNSPLHF; j_call: TRBJ1-6; clone_size: .; d_call: .; v_call: TRBV6-5
cdr3_nt: TGTGCCACCAGTGACCCGGGACAGGGCGGCGGCTACACCTTC; cdr3_aa: CATSDPGQGGGYTF; j_call: TRBJ1-2; clone_size: .; d_call: TRBD1; v_call: TRBV24-1
cdr3_nt: TGTGCCACCTCCTCGGAGGTCACGCAGTATTTT; cdr3_aa: CATSSEVTQYF; j_call: TRBJ2-3; clone_size: .; d_call: .; v_call: TRBV24-1
cdr3_nt: TGTGCCAGCAGTTTCGGCAGGGATATGACTAATGAAAAACTGTTTTTT; cdr3_aa: CASSFGRDMTNEKLFF; j_call: TRBJ1-4; clone_size: .; d_call: .; v_call: TRBV27
cdr3_nt: TGTGCCAGCAGTCCTGGGGTAACAGGGGACTATGGCTACACCTTC; cdr3_aa: CASSPGVTGDYGYTF; j_call: TRBJ1-2; clone_size: .; d_call: TRBD1; v_call: TRBV5-5
cdr3_nt: TGTGCCAGCAGCCAGGACGGTCTCCGCGGGACTAGCACAGATACGCAGTATTTT; cdr3_aa: CASSQDGLRGTSTDTQYF; j_call: TRBJ2-3; clone_size: .; d_call: .; v_call: TRBV4-2
cdr3_nt: TGTGCCAGCAGAGAGGGGAGGATACACACCATATATTTT; cdr3_aa: CASREGRIHTIYF; j_call: TRBJ1-3; clone_size: .; d_call: .; v_call: TRBV6-5
cdr3_nt: TGTGCCAGCAGTGAGGCGGGAGGGGATACGCAGTATTTT; cdr3_aa: CASSEAGGDTQYF; j_call: TRBJ2-3; clone_size: .; d_call: TRBD2; v_call: TRBV2